This TCR beta chain was obtained from a study of brain T cells in children with intractable seizures (dated by TCRdb to 2020 to 2022). Describing the broader study: Resected brain tissue from 53 pediatric epilepsy surgery cases was initially screened for immune gene transcripts with a NanoString immunology panel. Among the roughly twelve selected surgery cases, pre-surgery blood was additionally sequenced for eight, leaving four cases with brain tissue only. Broader findings and caveats from the paper: Viral specificity was inferred only from CDR3 sequence similarity, and patients' HCMV serostatus was unknown. Because pre- and post-surgery blood were sequenced to different depths, clones absent from the pre-surgery sample may reflect undersampling.

Looking up the germline V gene yields CDR1 SGHRS and CDR2 YFSETQ. Unmatched junction bases come to 7, with V trimmed by 4 bases and J by 4 bases. There are 14 amino acids in the CDR3, from cysteine to phenylalanine inclusive. The retained sequence is limited to the CDR3, 42 bases, with the frame set at the first base. Note on this clone: Its binding antigen is unknown. It has no much larger one-base neighbor in the sample; base qualities were not kept.

Interpreted using the paper, the time point label stands for: blood from clinic visit 5 months post-surgery; TSC patient then seizure free. Surgery cases with the highest brain T cell transcript signatures were selected for TCR beta chain sequencing of brain tissue and, where available, blood. Patients had been treated with at least one anti-epileptic drug before surgery. The TCR-sequenced patients were children whose drug-resistant epilepsy was caused by tuberous sclerosis complex, focal cortical dysplasia, Rasmussen encephalitis or hemimegalencephaly. Bulk genomic DNA was extracted from unsorted brain tissue and whole blood with the Monarch genomic DNA purification kit. TCR beta chain sequences were generated from genomic DNA using the immunoSEQ assay. On the authors' methods: CDR3 sequences that did not begin with the conserved framework cysteine at position 104 were removed by hand. Clonality was calculated as one minus the normalized Shannon's Diversity Index, with values ranging from 0 (maximal diversity) to 1 (oligoclonal). Chi-squared comparison-of-proportions tests assessed whether the same CDR3 differed in frequency between samples, such as brain versus blood. Public clonotypes were identified by searching immuneACCESS, and similarity to known antiviral clonotypes was assessed with the VDJdb browser. TCRdb limited this immuneACCESS table to in-frame rearrangements with V and J called. A share of clones is missing; checked studies link under half to unresolved V genes, and the rest is unexplained. Clone size and the V and J calls come from that table; the DNA yielded D and trimming. This sample gives under 400,000 clones in total; roughly 93% of them show up just once. The top ten clones comprise 5.5% to 6% of the sample.

The sequence was obtained from a boy in the first two years of life with tuberous sclerosis and intractable seizures. This material consisted of peripheral blood, taken approximately 5 months after surgery. Recombination connected TRBV5-1 to TRBJ1-2, with 7 junctional bases fitting TRBD1. DNA sequence: TGCGCCAGCAGCCCTGGACAGGAGACCTATGGCTACACCTTC. Its coded protein is CASSPGQETYGYTF.